These T cell receptor beta chains were read from a single sample in a study of post-analysis software for immune sequencing data. TCRdb recomputed calls from the PCR reads with MiXCR, one row per CDR3 protein. The table has 750,000 to 950,000 distinct CDR3 sequences, approximately 57% seen once. The sequencing sample was made of blood. The receptor source for this set is a girl aged 10 to 17 with multiple sclerosis. CDR3s include the opening cysteine and the closing phenylalanine or tryptophan. Each record gives: clone size, CDR3 length, D gene, V gene, J gene, CDR3 protein, CDR3 DNA. A D gene is named only where the DNA matches it firmly. Where a row states a size, it is once, few, many or the class of an expanded clone; other rows omit it.

NA	15	TRBD1	TRBV7-8	TRBJ2-7	CASSSEAGGYYEQYF	TGTGCCAGCAGCTCCGAGGCAGGGGGCTACTACGAGCAGTACTTC
NA	13	NA	TRBV5-5	TRBJ2-6	CAGAWGLESVLTF	TGTGCCGGCGCGTGGGGGCTGGAGAGCGTCCTGACTTTC
NA	13	NA	TRBV18	TRBJ2-7	CASSPQGLSEQYF	TGTGCCAGCTCACCTCAGGGGCTGTCCGAGCAGTACTTC
once	17	NA	TRBV3-1	TRBJ2-1	CASSRTVGVSSYNEQFF	TGTGCCAGCAGCCGGACCGTCGGGGTCAGCTCCTACAATGAGCAGTTCTTC
NA	12	NA	TRBV6-5	TRBJ2-7	CASTDPSYEQYF	TGTGCCAGCACTGATCCCTCCTACGAGCAGTACTTC
few	17	TRBD2	TRBV29-1	TRBJ2-3	CSVGLLAGGSSGDTQYF	TGCAGCGTTGGGCTGCTAGCGGGGGGTTCCTCGGGAGATACGCAGTATTTT
few	15	NA	TRBV12-3/TRBV12-4	TRBJ1-5	CASSSLRSSNQPQHF	TGTGCCAGCAGTTCCCTCCGCTCCTCCAATCAGCCCCAGCATTTT
NA	12	NA	TRBV29-1	TRBJ2-3	CSVIRDTDTQYF	TGCAGCGTTATCAGGGACACAGATACGCAGTATTTT
NA	12	NA	TRBV20-1	TRBJ1-2	CSASLQGADYTF	TGCAGTGCTAGCCTACAAGGAGCCGACTACACCTTC
few	13	NA	TRBV20-1	TRBJ2-7	CSAPDRSSYEQYF	TGCAGTGCACCAGACAGGAGCTCCTACGAGCAGTACTTC
few	15	NA	TRBV7-3	TRBJ1-1	CASSPVGGLNTEAFF	TGTGCCAGCAGCCCCGTCGGGGGGTTGAACACTGAAGCTTTCTTT
NA	15	TRBD1	TRBV20-1	TRBJ2-7	CSARRYTGAGNEQYF	TGCAGTGCTAGACGCTACACAGGGGCCGGGAACGAGCAGTACTTC
NA	13	NA	TRBV10-3	TRBJ2-5	CASQNDRQETQYF	TGTGCCAGCCAAAACGACAGACAAGAGACCCAGTACTTC
NA	17	TRBD1	TRBV27	TRBJ1-4	CASSSYQWTGVGEKLFF	TGTGCCAGCAGTTCTTACCAGTGGACAGGGGTCGGAGAAAAACTGTTTTTT
NA	14	NA	TRBV20-1	TRBJ2-5	CSARDGTEQETQYF	TGCAGTGCTAGAGATGGTACGGAACAAGAGACCCAGTACTTC
NA	17	TRBD2	TRBV6-6	TRBJ2-7	CASSYGMGGGFNYEQYF	TGTGCCAGCAGTTACGGGATGGGGGGGGGATTTAACTACGAGCAGTACTTC
NA	16	NA	TRBV7-8	TRBJ2-3	CASSLEATLRADTQYF	TGTGCCAGCAGCTTAGAGGCTACACTCAGGGCAGATACGCAGTATTTT
NA	14	NA	TRBV2	TRBJ2-7	CASSPGPALYEQYF	TGTGCCAGCAGTCCTGGGCCGGCCCTCTACGAGCAGTACTTC
few	16	TRBD1	TRBV29-1	TRBJ1-1	CSVDPGQALRYAEAFF	TGCAGCGTTGACCCGGGACAGGCACTACGCTACGCTGAAGCTTTCTTT
few	17	NA	TRBV6-6	TRBJ2-5	CASSYLNRVAGINKQYF	TGTGCCAGCAGTTACTTAAACAGGGTGGCCGGAATAAACAAGCAGTACTTC
few	14	TRBD2	TRBV29-1	TRBJ2-4	CSARPGLHLGEQYF	TGCAGCGCCAGACCGGGACTACACCTAGGGGAGCAGTACTTC
NA	15	TRBD1	TRBV7-2	TRBJ1-5	CASSFRTGENQPQHF	TGTGCCAGCAGCTTTAGGACAGGGGAGAATCAGCCCCAGCATTTT
NA	14	TRBD1	TRBV28	TRBJ1-5	CTSSLTGVRQPQHF	TGTACCAGCAGTCTCACAGGGGTTCGTCAGCCCCAGCATTTT
few	13	TRBD1	TRBV12-3/TRBV12-4	TRBJ1-4	CASSLRQGEKLFF	TGTGCCAGCAGTTTAAGACAGGGGGAAAAACTGTTTTTT
NA	16	TRBD2	TRBV5-1	TRBJ2-1	CASSRPSGGTNNEQFF	TGCGCCAGCAGCCGCCCTAGCGGGGGGACTAACAATGAGCAGTTCTTC
once	17	TRBD2	TRBV27	TRBJ2-7	CASRRMGLAGGWHEQYF	TGTGCCAGCAGGCGGATGGGACTAGCGGGAGGCTGGCACGAGCAGTACTTC
NA	13	TRBD2	TRBV27	TRBJ2-1	CASSLGTRSEQFF	TGTGCCAGCAGTTTGGGGACTAGAAGTGAGCAGTTCTTC
NA	15	NA	TRBV4-1	TRBJ2-7	CASSQDQTGTYEQYF	TGCGCCAGCAGCCAAGATCAAACGGGAACCTACGAGCAGTACTTC
NA	18	TRBD2	TRBV10-3	TRBJ2-2	CAIRRRLAGDANTGELFF	TGTGCCATTAGAAGGCGACTAGCGGGAGACGCGAACACCGGGGAGCTGTTTTTT
few	15	TRBD2	TRBV19	TRBJ2-7	CASSKGTSGTYEQYF	TGTGCCAGTAGTAAAGGGACTAGCGGGACCTACGAGCAGTACTTC
NA	14	TRBD1	TRBV6-5	TRBJ2-7	CASSYHGTGGEQYF	TGTGCCAGCAGTTATCACGGGACAGGGGGCGAGCAGTACTTC
few	19	TRBD1	TRBV2	TRBJ2-7	CASSDPFDPYRGQNYEQYF	TGTGCCAGCAGTGATCCGTTCGACCCCTACAGGGGACAAAACTACGAGCAGTACTTC
few	15	TRBD1	TRBV6-5	TRBJ1-2	CASSYSRDRSYGYTF	TGTGCCAGCAGTTACTCCCGGGACAGAAGCTATGGCTACACCTTC
NA	14	NA	TRBV6-2/TRBV6-3	TRBJ2-3	CASSYSVGVATQYF	TGTGCCAGCAGTTACTCGGTGGGAGTCGCTACGCAGTATTTT
NA	13	NA	TRBV12-3/TRBV12-4	TRBJ2-7	CARDSTGSYEQYF	TGTGCCAGAGACTCGACAGGATCCTACGAGCAGTACTTC
NA	14	TRBD2	TRBV29-1	TRBJ2-3	CSVLAEYRKDTQYF	TGCAGCGTACTAGCGGAATATCGCAAAGATACGCAGTATTTT
few	15	NA	TRBV12-3/TRBV12-4	TRBJ2-1	CASTLRSTTYNEQFF	TGTGCCAGCACCCTGCGGTCCACTACCTACAATGAGCAGTTCTTC
few	13	NA	TRBV29-1	TRBJ2-7	CSVVHDPSREQYF	TGCAGCGTTGTACACGATCCTTCTCGCGAGCAGTACTTC
NA	15	TRBD1	TRBV5-6	TRBJ2-7	CASTQRTGGFYEQYF	TGTGCCAGCACCCAAAGGACAGGGGGATTCTACGAGCAGTACTTC
few	16	NA	TRBV4-1	TRBJ2-7	CASSPRAFTGSYEQYF	TGCGCCAGCAGCCCAAGGGCGTTCACAGGCTCCTACGAGCAGTACTTC
few	16	TRBD1	TRBV4-1	TRBJ1-2	CASSQEPTGHNYGYTF	TGCGCCAGCAGCCAAGAACCGACAGGGCATAACTATGGCTACACCTTC
NA	13	NA	TRBV6-6	TRBJ1-2	CASRGSTDYGYTF	TGTGCCAGCAGGGGATCGACAGACTACGGCTACACCTTC
NA	19	TRBD2	TRBV6-5	TRBJ2-5	CASSYPTGTSGGLQETQYF	TGTGCCAGCAGTTACCCCACCGGGACTAGCGGGGGCCTCCAAGAGACCCAGTACTTC
NA	17	TRBD2	TRBV5-1	TRBJ2-3	CASSLSLAGDATDTQYF	TGCGCCAGCAGCTTGTCTCTAGCGGGAGATGCGACAGATACGCAGTATTTT
NA	14	NA	TRBV7-6	TRBJ2-5	CASSPLLASETQYF	TGTGCCAGCAGCCCCCTCTTGGCGTCGGAGACCCAGTACTTC
NA	15	TRBD1	TRBV12-3/TRBV12-4	TRBJ2-5	CASSPGTGNQETQYF	TGTGCCAGCAGTCCAGGGACAGGAAACCAAGAGACCCAGTACTTC
NA	15	NA	TRBV12-3/TRBV12-4	TRBJ1-1	CASSSIQGGNTEAFF	TGTGCCAGCAGTTCTATACAGGGCGGGAACACTGAAGCTTTCTTT
few	13	NA	TRBV15	TRBJ1-2	CATSRDRAYGYTF	TGTGCCACCAGCAGAGATCGGGCTTATGGCTACACCTTC
NA	14	NA	TRBV21-1	TRBJ1-1	CASSNEERGTEAFF	TGTGCCAGCAGCAATGAGGAAAGGGGCACTGAAGCTTTCTTT
NA	18	TRBD2	TRBV12-3/TRBV12-4	TRBJ2-1	CASSLALPLAASYNEQFF	TGTGCCAGCAGTTTAGCCCTCCCTCTAGCGGCTTCCTACAATGAGCAGTTCTTC
NA	14	TRBD1	TRBV3-1	TRBJ2-7	CASSRGQGAGEQYF	TGTGCCAGCAGCCGTGGACAGGGGGCGGGCGAGCAGTACTTC
NA	14	TRBD2	TRBV7-9	TRBJ2-5	CATGGEGGSDEQYF	TGTGCCACCGGGGGGGAGGGTGGATCGGATGAGCAGTACTTC
once	14	NA	TRBV27	TRBJ1-1	CASGKTALNTEAFF	TGTGCCAGCGGTAAGACAGCCCTGAACACTGAAGCTTTCTTT
few	14	NA	TRBV29-1	TRBJ2-1	CSVCPSHRPNEQFF	TGCAGCGTTTGTCCATCCCACCGCCCTAATGAGCAGTTCTTC